This paragraph reports one T cell receptor beta chain. V dropped 2 bases and J dropped 7 bases, with 9 bases sitting between them. The CDR3 is 13 amino acids. Germline CDR1 is SEHNR and CDR2 is FQNEAQ (reference sequence). These data are taken from a study of patients and donors after allogeneic stem cell transplantation. MiXCR, applied by TCRdb to the RT-PCR reads, yields one record per CDR3 protein. The data hold over 200,000 distinct CDR3 sequences, with more than 35% observed a single time. J is TRBJ1-5 and V is TRBV7-9; D gene unclear. Sequences were obtained from blood, either unsorted or a sorted T cell fraction (not recorded which). This TCR was sampled from a human donor who was either an allogeneic HSCT recipient or a stem cell or donor lymphocyte infusion donor (not recorded which). It is not recorded whose cells these are; they may come from a transplant donor. CDR3 nucleotide sequence: TGTGCCAGCAGCTTAAGAGACGGACAGCCCCAGCATTTT. Its protein is CASSLRDGQPQHF.